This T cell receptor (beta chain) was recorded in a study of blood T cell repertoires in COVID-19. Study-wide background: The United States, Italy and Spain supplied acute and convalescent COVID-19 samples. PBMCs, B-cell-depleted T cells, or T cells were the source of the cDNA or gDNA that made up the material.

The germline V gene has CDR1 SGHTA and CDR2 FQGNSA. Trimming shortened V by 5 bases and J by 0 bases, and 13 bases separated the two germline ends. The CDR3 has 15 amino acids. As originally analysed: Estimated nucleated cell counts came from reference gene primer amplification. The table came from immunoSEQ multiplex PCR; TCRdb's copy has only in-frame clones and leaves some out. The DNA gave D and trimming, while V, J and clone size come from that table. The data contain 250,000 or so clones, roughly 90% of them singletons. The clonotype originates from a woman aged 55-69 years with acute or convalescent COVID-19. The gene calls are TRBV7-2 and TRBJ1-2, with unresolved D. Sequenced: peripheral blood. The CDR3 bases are TGTGCCAGCAGCCAGAGACATACTGCTAACTATGGCTACACCTTC. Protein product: CASSQRHTANYGYTF.